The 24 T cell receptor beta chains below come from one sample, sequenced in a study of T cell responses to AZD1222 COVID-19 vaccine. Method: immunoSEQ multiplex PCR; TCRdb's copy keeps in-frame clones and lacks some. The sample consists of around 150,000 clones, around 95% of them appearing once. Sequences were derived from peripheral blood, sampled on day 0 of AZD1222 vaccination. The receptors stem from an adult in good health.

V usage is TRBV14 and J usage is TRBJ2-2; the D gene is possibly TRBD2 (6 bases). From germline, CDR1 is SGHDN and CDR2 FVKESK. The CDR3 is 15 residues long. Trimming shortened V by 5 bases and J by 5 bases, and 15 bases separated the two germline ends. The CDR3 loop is CASSSWGAGTGELFF. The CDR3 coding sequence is TGTGCCAGCAGCTCTTGGGGCGCGGGGACCGGGGAGCTGTTTTTT.

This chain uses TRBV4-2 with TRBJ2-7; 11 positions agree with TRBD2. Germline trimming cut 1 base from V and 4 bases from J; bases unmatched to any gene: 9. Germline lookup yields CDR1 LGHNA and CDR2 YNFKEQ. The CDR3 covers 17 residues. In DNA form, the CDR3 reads TGTGCCAGCAGCCAAGCCCAACTAGCGGGAGCCCCATACGAGCAGTACTTC. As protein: CASSQAQLAGAPYEQYF.

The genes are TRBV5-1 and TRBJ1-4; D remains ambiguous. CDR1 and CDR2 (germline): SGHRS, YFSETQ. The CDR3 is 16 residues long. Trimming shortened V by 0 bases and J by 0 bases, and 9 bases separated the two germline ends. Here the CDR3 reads CASSLAVGSTNEKLFF. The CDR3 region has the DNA TGCGCCAGCAGCTTGGCCGTGGGGTCAACTAATGAAAAACTGTTTTTT.

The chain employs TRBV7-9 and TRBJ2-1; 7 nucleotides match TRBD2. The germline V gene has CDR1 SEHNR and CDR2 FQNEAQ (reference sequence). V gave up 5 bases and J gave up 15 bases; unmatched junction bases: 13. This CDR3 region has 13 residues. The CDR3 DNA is TGTGCCAGCAGCGCCGGGACTACCGGGTTGCCGTTCTTC. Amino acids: CASSAGTTGLPFF. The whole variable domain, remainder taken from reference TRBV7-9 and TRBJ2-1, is DTGVSQNPRHKITKRGQNVTFRCDPISEHNRLYWYRQTLGQGPEFLTYFQNEAQLEKSRLLSDRFSAERPKGSFSTLEIQRTEQGDSAMYLCASSAGTTGLPFFGPGTRLTVL.

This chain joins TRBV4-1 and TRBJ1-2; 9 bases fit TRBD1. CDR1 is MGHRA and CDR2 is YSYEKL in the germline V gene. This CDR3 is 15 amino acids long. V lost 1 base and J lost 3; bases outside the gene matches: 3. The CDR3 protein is CASSQVQGADYGYTF. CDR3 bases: TGCGCCAGCAGCCAAGTACAGGGGGCTGACTATGGCTACACCTTC.

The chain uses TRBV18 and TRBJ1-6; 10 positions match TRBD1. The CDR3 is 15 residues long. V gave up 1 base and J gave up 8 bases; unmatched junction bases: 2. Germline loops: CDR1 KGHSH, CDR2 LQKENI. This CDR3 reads CASSPLGTGDSPLHF. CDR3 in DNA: TGTGCCAGCTCACCACTCGGGACAGGGGATTCACCCCTCCACTTT.

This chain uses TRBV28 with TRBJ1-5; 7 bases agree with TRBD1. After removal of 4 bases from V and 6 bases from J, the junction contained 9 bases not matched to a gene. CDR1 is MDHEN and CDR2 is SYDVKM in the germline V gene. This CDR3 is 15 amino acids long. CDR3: CASSWERTGGQPQHF. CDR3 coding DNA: TGTGCCAGCAGTTGGGAAAGGACAGGAGGTCAGCCCCAGCATTTT.

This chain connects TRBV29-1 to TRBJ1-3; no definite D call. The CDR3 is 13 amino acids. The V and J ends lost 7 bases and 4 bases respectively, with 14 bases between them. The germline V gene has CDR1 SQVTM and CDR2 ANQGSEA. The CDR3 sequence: CSGVLREGNTIYF. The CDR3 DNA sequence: TGCAGCGGGGTCCTTCGGGAAGGAAACACCATATATTTT.

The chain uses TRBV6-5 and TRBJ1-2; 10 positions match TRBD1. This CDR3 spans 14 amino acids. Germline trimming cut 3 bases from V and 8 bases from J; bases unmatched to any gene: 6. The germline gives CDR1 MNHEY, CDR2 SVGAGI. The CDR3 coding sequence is TGTGCCAGCAGTTATGGGGGACAGGGGTACGGCTACACCTTC. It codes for CASSYGGQGYGYTF.

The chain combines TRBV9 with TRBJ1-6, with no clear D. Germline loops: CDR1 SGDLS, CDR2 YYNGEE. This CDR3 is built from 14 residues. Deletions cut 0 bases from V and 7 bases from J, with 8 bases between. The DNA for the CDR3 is TGTGCCAGCAGCGTAGCTGTAGAGAATTCACCCCTCCACTTT. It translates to CASSVAVENSPLHF.

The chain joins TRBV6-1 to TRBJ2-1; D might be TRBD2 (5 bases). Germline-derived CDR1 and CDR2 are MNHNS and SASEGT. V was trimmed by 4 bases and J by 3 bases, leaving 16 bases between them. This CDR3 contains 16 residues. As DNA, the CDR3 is TGTGCCAGCAGTGTTCTTTCGAGGGCCTTCTACAATGAGCAGTTCTTC. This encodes CASSVLSRAFYNEQFF.

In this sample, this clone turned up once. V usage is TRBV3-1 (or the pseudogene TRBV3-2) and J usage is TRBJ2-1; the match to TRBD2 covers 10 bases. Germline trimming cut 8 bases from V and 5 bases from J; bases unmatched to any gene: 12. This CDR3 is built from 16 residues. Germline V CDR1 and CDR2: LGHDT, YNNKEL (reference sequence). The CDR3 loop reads CASSLIRLAGNNEQFF. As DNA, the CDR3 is TGTGCCAGCTCTCTAATTCGACTAGCGGGTAACAATGAGCAGTTCTTC.

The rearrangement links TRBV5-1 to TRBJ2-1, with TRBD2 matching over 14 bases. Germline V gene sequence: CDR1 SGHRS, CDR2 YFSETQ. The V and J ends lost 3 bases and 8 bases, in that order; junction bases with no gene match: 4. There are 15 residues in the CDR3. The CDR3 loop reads CASSSGTSGSDEQFF. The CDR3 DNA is TGCGCCAGCAGCTCCGGGACTAGCGGGAGCGATGAGCAGTTCTTC.

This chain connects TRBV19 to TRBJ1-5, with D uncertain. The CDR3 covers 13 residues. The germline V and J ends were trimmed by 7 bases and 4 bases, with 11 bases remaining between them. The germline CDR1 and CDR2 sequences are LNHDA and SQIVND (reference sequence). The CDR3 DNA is TGTGCCAGTAATGATCCAGGAAATCAGCCCCAGCATTTT. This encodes CASNDPGNQPQHF.

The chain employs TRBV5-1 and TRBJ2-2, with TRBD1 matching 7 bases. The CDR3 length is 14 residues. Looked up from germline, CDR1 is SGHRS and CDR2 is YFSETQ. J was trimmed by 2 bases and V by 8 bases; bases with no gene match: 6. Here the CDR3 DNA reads TGCGCCAGTGAGACAGGGCTTAACACCGGGGAGCTGTTTTTT. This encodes CASETGLNTGELFF.

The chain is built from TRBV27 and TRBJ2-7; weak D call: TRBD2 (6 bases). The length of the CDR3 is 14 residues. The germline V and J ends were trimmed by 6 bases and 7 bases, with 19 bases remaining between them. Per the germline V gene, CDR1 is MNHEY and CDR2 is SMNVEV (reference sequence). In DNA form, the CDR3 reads TGTGCCAGCAGGCCCGGGACTTGGGCGGAAGAGCAGTACTTC. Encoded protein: CASRPGTWAEEQYF.

The CDR3 is CASFGSRSYNEQFF. The CDR3 DNA sequence: TGTGCCAGCTTTGGTAGTAGGTCCTACAATGAGCAGTTCTTC. The chain recombines TRBV6-5 with TRBJ2-1; no reliable D call. The length of the CDR3 is 14 residues. The germline V gene has CDR1 MNHEY and CDR2 SVGAGI. Trimming left V 8 bases short and J 1 base short, with 12 bases between.

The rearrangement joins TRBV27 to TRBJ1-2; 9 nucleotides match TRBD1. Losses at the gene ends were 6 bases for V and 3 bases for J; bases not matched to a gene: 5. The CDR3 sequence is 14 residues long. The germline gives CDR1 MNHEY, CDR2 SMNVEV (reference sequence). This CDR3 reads CASRMTGGDYGYTF. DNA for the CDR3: TGTGCCAGCAGAATGACAGGGGGTGACTATGGCTACACCTTC.

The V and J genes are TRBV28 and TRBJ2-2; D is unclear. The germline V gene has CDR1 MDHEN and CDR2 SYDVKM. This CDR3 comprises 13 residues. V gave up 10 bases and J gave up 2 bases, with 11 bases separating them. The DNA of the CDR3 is TGTGCCACCCGGACCGGCAACACCGGGGAGCTGTTTTTT. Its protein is CATRTGNTGELFF.

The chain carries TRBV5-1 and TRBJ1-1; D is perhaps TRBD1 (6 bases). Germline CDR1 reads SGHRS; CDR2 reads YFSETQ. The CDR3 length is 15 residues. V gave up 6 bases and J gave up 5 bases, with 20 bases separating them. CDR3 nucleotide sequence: TGCGCCAGCACCGAAAGGGGGGAGGGTTGGACTGAAGCTTTCTTT. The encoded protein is CASTERGEGWTEAFF.

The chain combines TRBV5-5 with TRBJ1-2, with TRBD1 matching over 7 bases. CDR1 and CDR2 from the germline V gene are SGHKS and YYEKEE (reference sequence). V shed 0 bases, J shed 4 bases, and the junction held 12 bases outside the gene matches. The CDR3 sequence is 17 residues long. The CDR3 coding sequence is TGTGCCAGCAGCTTGGAAGGAACAGGGGTTCTTATCTATGGCTACACCTTC. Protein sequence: CASSLEGTGVLIYGYTF.

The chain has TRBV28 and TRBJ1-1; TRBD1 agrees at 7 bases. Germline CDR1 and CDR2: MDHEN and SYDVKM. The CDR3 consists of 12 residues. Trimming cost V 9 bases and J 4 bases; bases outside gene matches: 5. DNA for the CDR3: TGTGCCAGTAACCGACAGGGCACTGAAGCTTTCTTT. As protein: CASNRQGTEAFF.

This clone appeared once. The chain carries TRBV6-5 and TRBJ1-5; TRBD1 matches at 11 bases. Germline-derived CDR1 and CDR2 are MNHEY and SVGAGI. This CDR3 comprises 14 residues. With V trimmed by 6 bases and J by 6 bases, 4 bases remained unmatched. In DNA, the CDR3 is TGTGCCAGCAGAGGACAGGGGGCGGCTCAGCCCCAGCATTTT. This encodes CASRGQGAAQPQHF.

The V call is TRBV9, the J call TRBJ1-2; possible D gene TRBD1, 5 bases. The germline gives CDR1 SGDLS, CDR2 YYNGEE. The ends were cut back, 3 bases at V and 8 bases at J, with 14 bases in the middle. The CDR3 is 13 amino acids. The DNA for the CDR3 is TGTGCCAGCAGCGGGGGCCCGGCCGAAGGCTACACCTTC. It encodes CASSGGPAEGYTF.